This T cell receptor (beta chain) was recorded in a study of T cells in Graves' hyperthyroidism and ophthalmopathy. Study-wide results and limits: The model made its ophthalmopathy prediction, and onset followed a median approximately six months later. Ophthalmopathy stood apart from stable hyperthyroidism in a 13 V-J model.

The V end lost 8 bases, the J end lost 3 bases, and 10 bases lay between the germline ends. Germline CDR1 reads SEHNR; CDR2 reads FQNEAQ (reference sequence). CDR3 length: 12 residues. About this clonotype: Its specificity is unknown. The CDR3 does not end in the conserved phenylalanine or tryptophan, so this is likely a read error.

The investigators amplified TCR beta CDR3 regions from RNA transcripts. Carried out on the TCR CDR3, a first-round RT-PCR used the HTBI primer set. TCRdb re-called the multiplex PCR reads with MiXCR, one entry per CDR3 protein. The sample carries some 600,000 distinct CDR3 sequences, just over 45% recorded once. Diagnostic decisions used clinical symptoms, serum thyroxine and TRAb, thyroid ultrasound and orbital computed tomography. The sequenced sample was peripheral blood or thyroid tissue (not recorded which). The chain combines TRBV7-9 with TRBJ1-1; D is ambiguous. The source is a woman younger than 35 with Graves' hyperthyroidism. As DNA, the CDR3 is TGTGCCAGCTGGGCTTACGACACTGAAGCTTTCCTT. As protein: CASWAYDTEAFL.